These 7 T cell receptor beta chains were sequenced from one sample in a study of blood T cell repertoires in COVID-19. The protocol was immunoSEQ multiplex PCR, while the TCRdb copy is restricted to in-frame clones and leaves out a portion. The table has 110,000 to 150,000 clones, 75% to 90% seen once. Sequencing was done on a sample of PBMCs or T cells enriched from blood (not recorded which). The origin of the receptors is a man aged 45 to 65 who had recovered from COVID-19.

In this sample, this clone turned up once. V and J are TRBV2 and TRBJ1-6, with D perhaps TRBD1 (5 bases). Deletions cut 8 bases from V and 10 bases from J, with 21 bases between. The CDR3 covers 15 residues. Germline V gene lookup returns CDR1 SNHLY and CDR2 FYNNEI. CDR3 nucleotide sequence: TGTGCCAGCCAGGCGGGAGGGGCATCTCTGTCACCCCTCCACTTT. It translates to CASQAGGASLSPLHF.

The CDR3 loop is CASSAWTSGSRDEQFF. Written as DNA, the CDR3 is TGTGCCAGCAGCGCGTGGACTAGCGGGAGCCGCGATGAGCAGTTCTTC. The chain employs TRBV2 and TRBJ2-1; TRBD2 matches 13 bases. Germline V lookup: CDR1 SNHLY, CDR2 FYNNEI. Trimming took 6 bases from V and 8 from J; bases not matched to a gene: 10. The CDR3 is 16 amino acids. The full variable domain, completed using reference TRBV2 and TRBJ2-1, is EPEVTQTPSHQVTQMGQEVILRCVPISNHLYFYWYRQILGQKVEFLVSFYNNEISEKSEIFDDQFSVERPDGSNFTLKIRSTKLEDSAMYFCASSAWTSGSRDEQFFGPGTRLTVL.

V gene TRBV4-2 combines with J gene TRBJ1-5, with D perhaps matching TRBD1 (5 bases). The CDR3 contains 15 residues. Trimming took 0 bases from V and 3 from J, leaving 9 bases between them. The V gene's germline CDR1 is LGHNA and CDR2 YNFKEQ. In nucleotides, the CDR3 is TGTGCCAGCAGCCAAGATAAGGGGAACAATCAGCCCCAGCATTTT. It yields the protein CASSQDKGNNQPQHF.

The chain employs TRBV10-3 and TRBJ2-3; 7 nucleotides align to TRBD1. This CDR3 is built from 14 residues. Germline-derived CDR1 and CDR2 are ENHRY and SYGVKD. The ends lost 2 bases at V and 6 bases at J; junction bases unmatched: 5. The CDR3 sequence is CAISEDTGVDTQYF. DNA for the CDR3: TGTGCCATCAGTGAGGACACAGGGGTGGATACGCAGTATTTT.

J is TRBJ1-1 and V is TRBV7-6, with D perhaps matching TRBD1 (6 bases). This CDR3 is 15 amino acids long. Germline values: CDR1 SGHVS, CDR2 FNYEAQ. V was shortened by 1 base and J by 6 bases, with 15 bases between the two germline ends. The CDR3 DNA sequence: TGTGCCAGCAGCTTAGGGGGGGGCGGGCGGTCTGAAGCTTTCTTT. Its translation: CASSLGGGGRSEAFF.

There are a few counts of this clone. The chain uses TRBV5-6 and TRBJ1-5, with 9 bases aligning to TRBD1. Germline V lookup: CDR1 SGHDT, CDR2 YYEEEE. The V segment lost 4 bases and the J segment 6 bases; nucleotides outside the gene matches: 14. CDR3 length: 17 amino acids. This CDR3 is CASSHNRGQGIAQPQHF. CDR3 in DNA: TGTGCCAGCAGCCACAACAGGGGACAGGGTATTGCTCAGCCCCAGCATTTT. The complete variable domain, with remaining parts taken from reference TRBV5-6 and TRBJ1-5, reads DAGVTQSPTHLIKTRGQQVTLRCSPKSGHDTVSWYQQALGQGPQFIFQYYEEEERQRGNFPDRFSGHQFPNYSSELNVNALLLGDSALYLCASSHNRGQGIAQPQHFGDGTRLSIL.

V gene TRBV2 combines with J gene TRBJ1-5, with a weak D call TRBD1 (5 bases). V lost 5 bases, J lost 5 bases, and 13 bases lay in between. The CDR3 contains 14 residues. CDR1 is SNHLY, CDR2 FYNNEI, per germline. The DNA for the CDR3 is TGTGCCAGCAGTTCCGACAGAGACCATCAGCCCCAGCATTTT. This sequence encodes CASSSDRDHQPQHF.